This T cell receptor beta chain appears in the sequencing data of a study of cytomegalovirus exposure and HLA in healthy donors. Germline loops: CDR1 MNHNS, CDR2 SASEGT. J was trimmed by 2 bases and V by 4 bases; bases with no gene match: 7. The CDR3 spans 17 residues. The PCR contained 60 Vbeta and 13 Jbeta primers. Sequencing was performed with immunoSEQ multiplex PCR; in TCRdb, only in-frame clones are kept and a portion is missing. The specimen's table records 50,000 to 80,000 clones. The sequence derives from a woman younger than 30 in good health and CMV-seronegative. The V and J genes are TRBV6-1 and TRBJ2-5, with 13 bases aligning to TRBD2. Sequencing used PBMCs. The CDR3 DNA sequence: TGTGCCAGCAGTGCGAACGGGGGACTAGCGGGGCAAGAGACCCAGTACTTC. Translated, it gives CASSANGGLAGQETQYF.